The 23 T cell receptor beta chains given below trace back to one sample, sequenced in a study of cytomegalovirus exposure and HLA in healthy donors (TCRdb year 2017). The library was obtained by the immunoSEQ multiplex PCR assay. For the multiplex PCR, a mixture combining 60 forward primers for TCR Vbeta segments and 13 reverse primers for TCR Jbeta segments was used. Held by TCRdb, this immuneACCESS table contains in-frame sequences only and omits some clones. Under half of the omission traces to an unresolved V gene where checked; the cause of the rest is unknown. This sample holds over 100,000 clones; around 82% were observed only once. The ten largest clonotypes hold roughly 1.7% of the sample. The sequenced sample consisted of PBMCs. The source is a woman in her forties in good health and CMV-seronegative.

The chain couples TRBV7-6 to TRBJ2-7; D is unclear. V was cut by 1 base and J by 3 bases, with 10 bases left in between. This CDR3 has 14 amino acids. Germline CDR1 SGHVS, CDR2 FNYEAQ. This chain's CDR3 is CASSLGGRLYEQYF. DNA for the CDR3: TGTGCCAGCAGCTTAGGTGGCAGGCTCTACGAGCAGTACTTC.

The chain has TRBV19 and TRBJ1-1; 9 bases fit TRBD1. The CDR3 loop spans 13 amino acids. CDR1 is LNHDA, CDR2 SQIVND, per germline (reference sequence). V shed 11 bases, J shed 8 bases, and the junction held 12 bases outside the gene matches. This CDR3 reads CASTGGGLPEAFF. CDR3 bases: TGTGCCTCAACAGGGGGCGGGTTACCAGAAGCTTTCTTT.

V is TRBV18 and J is TRBJ1-1; D perhaps matches TRBD1 (6 bases). Germline V CDR1 and CDR2: KGHSH, LQKENI. The CDR3 length is 17 residues. With 3 bases removed from V and 6 bases from J, the gap between germline ends came to 23 bases. The CDR3 sequence: CASSPLGFGGARAEAFF. The CDR3 nucleotides read TGTGCCAGCTCACCGTTGGGTTTCGGGGGGGCGCGGGCTGAAGCTTTCTTT.

The chain couples TRBV18 to TRBJ1-3, with D tentatively TRBD1 (6 bases). V lost 2 bases, J lost 5 bases, and 16 bases lay in between. The length of the CDR3 is 16 residues. In germline, CDR1 is KGHSH, CDR2 LQKENI. CDR3 residues: CASSPTGTRGRNTIYF. Here the CDR3 DNA reads TGTGCCAGCTCACCAACCGGGACAAGGGGAAGAAACACCATATATTTT.

This clone showed up just a few times. This chain joins TRBV29-1 and TRBJ1-5, with 10 bases identical to TRBD1. CDR1 is SQVTM and CDR2 is ANQGSEA in the germline V gene. The V and J ends lost 4 bases and 5 bases, in that order; junction bases with no gene match: 5. The CDR3 spans 14 residues. The CDR3 nucleotides read TGCAGCGTTGCCCCCGGGACAGGGGATCAGCCCCAGCATTTT. Encoded protein: CSVAPGTGDQPQHF.

V gene TRBV19 combines with J gene TRBJ1-1, with no clear D. V was trimmed by 3 bases and J by 1 base, leaving 9 bases between them. Looked up from germline, CDR1 is LNHDA and CDR2 is SQIVND (reference sequence). The CDR3 is 14 amino acids. This chain's CDR3 is CASSMFQANTEAFF. The CDR3 region has the DNA TGTGCCAGTAGTATGTTTCAGGCGAACACTGAAGCTTTCTTT. The full variable domain, completed using reference TRBV19 and TRBJ1-1, is DGGITQSPKYLFRKEGQNVTLSCEQNLNHDAMYWYRQDPGQGLRLIYYSQIVNDFQKGDIAEGYSVSREKKESFPLTVTSAQKNPTAFYLCASSMFQANTEAFFGQGTRLTVV.

V and J are TRBV28 and TRBJ2-3; possible D gene TRBD2, 6 bases. The CDR3 is 19 amino acids. The ends were cut back, 2 bases at V and 2 bases at J, with 23 bases in the middle. The germline gives CDR1 MDHEN, CDR2 SYDVKM. In DNA, the CDR3 is TGTGCCAGCAGTTTAAGTGCGGGATTATCTCCCCAATACACAGATACGCAGTATTTT. It specifies CASSLSAGLSPQYTDTQYF.

The rearrangement links TRBV29-1 to TRBJ2-3; a weak D match, TRBD2 (7 bases). The CDR3 totals 14 residues. The germline CDR1 and CDR2 sequences are SQVTM and ANQGSEA. V gave up 6 bases and J gave up 2 bases, with 15 bases separating them. The CDR3 protein is CSVEGGRPTDTQYF. The CDR3 coding sequence is TGCAGCGTGGAGGGGGGGCGTCCCACAGATACGCAGTATTTT.

The chain is built from TRBV28 and TRBJ2-7; 12 bases fit TRBD2. The V and J ends lost 2 bases and 2 bases, in that order; junction bases with no gene match: 4. This CDR3 spans 16 amino acids. The germline gives CDR1 MDHEN, CDR2 SYDVKM. CDR3 in DNA: TGTGCCAGCAGTTTAGTGGGACTAGCGGGCACCTACGAGCAGTACTTC. Protein product: CASSLVGLAGTYEQYF.

The chain recombines TRBV7-3 with TRBJ2-1; possible D gene TRBD2, 5 bases. Germline loops: CDR1 SGHTA, CDR2 FQGTGA. Deletions cut 4 bases from V and 10 bases from J, with 20 bases between. The CDR3 length is 15 residues. The CDR3 protein is CASSSTSGGLGEQFF. The CDR3 DNA follows: TGTGCCAGCAGCTCCACAAGCGGAGGCTTAGGGGAGCAGTTCTTC.

The chain recombines TRBV28 with TRBJ2-7; a possible D gene is TRBD1 (6 bases). The V end lost 6 bases, the J end lost 6 bases, and 18 bases lay between the germline ends. The CDR3 covers 14 residues. Germline V gene lookup returns CDR1 MDHEN and CDR2 SYDVKM. CDR3 in amino acids: CASSLDRPWGEQYF. The CDR3 DNA reads TGTGCCAGCAGCCTCGACAGGCCCTGGGGCGAGCAGTACTTC.

This chain connects TRBV28 to TRBJ1-1; 9 nucleotides match TRBD1. The ends lost 4 bases at V and 1 base at J; junction bases unmatched: 4. CDR3 size: 15 residues. Germline assignment: CDR1 MDHEN and CDR2 SYDVKM. The DNA of the CDR3 is TGTGCCAGCAGTTCACAGGGGGCGGGGAACACTGAAGCTTTCTTT. It specifies CASSSQGAGNTEAFF.

V usage is TRBV6-1 and J usage is TRBJ1-5; TRBD1 might be the D (5 bases). Germline V lookup: CDR1 MNHNS, CDR2 SASEGT. V lost 2 bases, J lost 6 bases, and 14 bases lay in between. The CDR3 extends over 15 amino acids. The CDR3 reads CASSELGLGRQPQHF. In nucleotides, the CDR3 is TGTGCCAGCAGTGAACTGGGATTGGGGCGTCAGCCCCAGCATTTT.

J is TRBJ2-5 and V is TRBV7-9, with 9 positions matching TRBD2. The J call is doubtful: the DNA matches TRBJ2-7 better. Germline CDR1 is SEHNR and CDR2 is FQNEAQ (reference sequence). This CDR3 region has 15 residues. Here the CDR3 DNA reads TGTGCCAGCAGCTTAGGGGGGACTAGCACCTACGAGCAGTACTTC. Translation: CASSLGGTSTYEQYF.

The chain employs TRBV30 and TRBJ2-1, with 9 bases lining up with TRBD2. In germline, CDR1 is GTSNPN, CDR2 SVGIG (reference sequence). CDR3 length: 15 residues. V gave up 5 bases and J gave up 5 bases; unmatched junction bases: 10. The CDR3 region has the DNA TGTGCCTGGTTGGGGGGTGGGACTAGCCACAATGAGCAGTTCTTC. This codes for CAWLGGGTSHNEQFF.

This clone was found a few times. The chain carries TRBV7-9 and TRBJ1-5; no clear D gene. V lost 1 base and J 0 bases, leaving 7 bases between the germline ends. The length of the CDR3 is 15 residues. Germline V gives CDR1 SEHNR, CDR2 FQNEAQ (reference sequence). In DNA form, the CDR3 reads TGTGCCAGCAGCTTAGGCGGATATAGCAATCAGCCCCAGCATTTT. Protein: CASSLGGYSNQPQHF.

CDR3 region: CASSAEYLARGGQFF. The CDR3 coding sequence is TGTGCCAGCAGCGCTGAATACCTCGCTCGGGGGGGGCAGTTCTTC. This chain connects TRBV9 to TRBJ2-1; 8 bases match TRBD2. This CDR3 has 15 residues. V trimming: 3 bases; J trimming: 12 bases; junction bases outside the gene matches: 14. CDR1 SGDLS and CDR2 YYNGEE come from the germline V gene.

The chain recombines TRBV9 with TRBJ2-1, with D perhaps TRBD1 (5 bases). Germline V lookup: CDR1 SGDLS, CDR2 YYNGEE. V was shortened by 3 bases and J by 8 bases, with 12 bases between the two germline ends. The CDR3 contains 13 residues. For the CDR3, the DNA is TGTGCCAGCAGCGGCGAAGGGGCGGATGAGCAGTTCTTC. As protein: CASSGEGADEQFF.

The chain couples TRBV7-2 to TRBJ1-1; TRBD1 is a possible D gene (5 bases). This CDR3 has 14 residues. Germline CDR1 SGHTA, CDR2 FQGNSA. The ends were cut back, 7 bases at V and 0 bases at J, with 12 bases in the middle. CDR3 protein: CASTMGGLNTEAFF. Here the CDR3 DNA reads TGTGCCAGCACCATGGGGGGGTTGAACACTGAAGCTTTCTTT.

This clone was found a few times. The rearrangement joins TRBV11-3 to TRBJ1-5, with D unclear. From germline, CDR1 is SGHNT and CDR2 YENEEA. The CDR3 sequence is 13 residues long. V was shortened by 0 bases and J by 7 bases, with 7 bases between the two germline ends. Here the CDR3 reads CASSLDPLQPQHF. The CDR3 DNA reads as TGTGCCAGCAGCTTAGATCCCCTACAGCCCCAGCATTTT.

The chain joins TRBV5-1 to TRBJ2-5; TRBD2 might be the D (5 bases). CDR1 is SGHRS, CDR2 YFSETQ, per germline. The CDR3 totals 13 residues. Deletions cut 4 bases from V and 2 bases from J, with 9 bases between. The CDR3 here is CASSDGLQETQYF. For the CDR3, the DNA is TGCGCCAGCAGCGACGGACTGCAAGAGACCCAGTACTTC.

The chain carries TRBV4-3 and TRBJ1-5; perhaps TRBD1 as D (5 bases). CDR1 LGHNA and CDR2 YSLEER come from the germline V gene. V gave up 0 bases and J gave up 3 bases, with 9 bases separating them. This CDR3 comprises 15 residues. CDR3 sequence (DNA): TGCGCCAGCAGCCAAGAATCGACAGTCAATCAGCCCCAGCATTTT. Protein: CASSQESTVNQPQHF.

The CDR3 bases are TGTGCCAGCAGCGTCGGACAGGGAGGTCAGCCCCAGCATTTT. Protein sequence: CASSVGQGGQPQHF. The gene calls are TRBV2 and TRBJ1-5, with 8 bases aligning to TRBD1. The CDR3 is made up of 14 amino acids. Germline lookup yields CDR1 SNHLY and CDR2 FYNNEI. Trimming at V came to 6 bases and at J to 6 bases, leaving 7 bases not matched to a gene. The full variable domain, in which reference TRBV2 and TRBJ1-5 provide the parts outside the CDR3, is EPEVTQTPSHQVTQMGQEVILRCVPISNHLYFYWYRQILGQKVEFLVSFYNNEISEKSEIFDDQFSVERPDGSNFTLKIRSTKLEDSAMYFCASSVGQGGQPQHFGDGTRLSIL.